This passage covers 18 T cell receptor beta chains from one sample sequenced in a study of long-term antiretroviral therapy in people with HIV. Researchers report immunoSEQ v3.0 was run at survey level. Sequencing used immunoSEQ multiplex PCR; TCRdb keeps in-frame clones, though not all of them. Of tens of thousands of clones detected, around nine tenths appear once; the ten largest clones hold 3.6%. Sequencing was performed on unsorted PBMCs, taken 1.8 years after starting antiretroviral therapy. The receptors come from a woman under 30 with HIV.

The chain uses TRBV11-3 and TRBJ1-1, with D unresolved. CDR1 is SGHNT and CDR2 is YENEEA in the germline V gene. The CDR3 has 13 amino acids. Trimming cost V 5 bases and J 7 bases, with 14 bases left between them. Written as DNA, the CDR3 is TGTGCCAGCAGCGAACGACGGTTTGGTGAAGCTTTCTTT. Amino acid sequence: CASSERRFGEAFF.

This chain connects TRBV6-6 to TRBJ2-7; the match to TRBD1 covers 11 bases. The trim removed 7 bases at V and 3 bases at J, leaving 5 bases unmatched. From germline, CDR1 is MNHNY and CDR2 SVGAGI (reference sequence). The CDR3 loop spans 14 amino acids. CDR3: CASTLGTGGYEQYF. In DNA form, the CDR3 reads TGTGCCAGCACCCTGGGGACAGGGGGCTACGAGCAGTACTTC.

The CDR3 coding sequence is TGTGCCAGCAGCGTAGCATCCGGGCACACCGGGGAGCTGTTTTTT. Protein product: CASSVASGHTGELFF. The genes are TRBV9 and TRBJ2-2; D is unresolved. Germline assignment: CDR1 SGDLS and CDR2 YYNGEE. This CDR3 spans 15 amino acids. The germline V and J ends were trimmed by 0 bases and 3 bases, with 9 bases remaining between them.

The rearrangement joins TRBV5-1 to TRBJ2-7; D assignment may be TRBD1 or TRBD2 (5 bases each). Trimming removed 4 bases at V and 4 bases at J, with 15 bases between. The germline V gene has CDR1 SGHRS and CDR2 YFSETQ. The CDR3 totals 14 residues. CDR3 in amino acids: CASSPGGTPYEQYF. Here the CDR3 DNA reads TGCGCCAGCAGCCCTGGGGGTACCCCTTACGAGCAGTACTTC.

As DNA, the CDR3 is TGTGCCAGCACCAGGGACAGGGGGCTTGGAAACACCATATATTTT. As protein: CASTRDRGLGNTIYF. V gene TRBV27 combines with J gene TRBJ1-3; 12 nucleotides line up with TRBD1. Germline V gene data show CDR1 as MNHEY and CDR2 as SMNVEV (reference sequence). This CDR3 has 15 amino acids. Trimming at V came to 7 bases and at J to 3 bases, leaving 4 bases not matched to a gene.

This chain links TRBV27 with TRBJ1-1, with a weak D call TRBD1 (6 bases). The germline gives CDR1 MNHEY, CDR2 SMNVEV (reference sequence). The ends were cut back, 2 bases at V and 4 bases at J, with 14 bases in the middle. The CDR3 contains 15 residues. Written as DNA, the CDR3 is TGTGCCAGCAGTTTAAACGACAGGCCTGGCACTGAAGCTTTCTTT. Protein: CASSLNDRPGTEAFF.

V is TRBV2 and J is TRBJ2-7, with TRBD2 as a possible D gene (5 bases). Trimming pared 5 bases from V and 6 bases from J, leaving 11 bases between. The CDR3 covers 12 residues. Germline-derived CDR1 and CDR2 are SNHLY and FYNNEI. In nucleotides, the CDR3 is TGTGCCAGCAGTCCTCGAGGGTTCGAGCAGTACTTC. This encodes CASSPRGFEQYF. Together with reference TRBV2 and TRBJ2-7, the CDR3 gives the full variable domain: EPEVTQTPSHQVTQMGQEVILRCVPISNHLYFYWYRQILGQKVEFLVSFYNNEISEKSEIFDDQFSVERPDGSNFTLKIRSTKLEDSAMYFCASSPRGFEQYFGPGTRLTVT.

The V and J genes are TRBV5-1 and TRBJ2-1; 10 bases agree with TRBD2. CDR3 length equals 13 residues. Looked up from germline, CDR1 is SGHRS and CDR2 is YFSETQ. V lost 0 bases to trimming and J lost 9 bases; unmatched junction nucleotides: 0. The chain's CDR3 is CASSLGLAGEQFF. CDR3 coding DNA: TGCGCCAGCAGCTTGGGACTAGCGGGTGAGCAGTTCTTC.

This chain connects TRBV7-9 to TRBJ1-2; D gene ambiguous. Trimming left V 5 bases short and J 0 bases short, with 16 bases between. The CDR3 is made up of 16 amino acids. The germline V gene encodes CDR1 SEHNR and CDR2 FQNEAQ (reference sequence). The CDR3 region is CASSTNADYANYGYTF. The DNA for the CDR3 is TGTGCCAGCAGCACAAACGCAGATTACGCTAACTATGGCTACACCTTC.

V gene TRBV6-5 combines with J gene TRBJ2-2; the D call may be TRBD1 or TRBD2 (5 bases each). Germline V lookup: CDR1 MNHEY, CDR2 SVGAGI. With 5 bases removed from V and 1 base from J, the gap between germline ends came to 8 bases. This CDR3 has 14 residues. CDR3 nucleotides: TGTGCCAGCAGTACTAGGGGGAACACCGGGGAGCTGTTTTTT. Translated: CASSTRGNTGELFF.

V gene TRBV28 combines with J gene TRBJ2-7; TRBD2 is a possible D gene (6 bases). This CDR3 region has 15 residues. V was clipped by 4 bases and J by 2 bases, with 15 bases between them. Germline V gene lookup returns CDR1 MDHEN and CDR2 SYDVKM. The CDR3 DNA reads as TGTGCCAGCAGTTCGGCCGGCGGGGCTACCTACGAGCAGTACTTC. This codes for CASSSAGGATYEQYF.

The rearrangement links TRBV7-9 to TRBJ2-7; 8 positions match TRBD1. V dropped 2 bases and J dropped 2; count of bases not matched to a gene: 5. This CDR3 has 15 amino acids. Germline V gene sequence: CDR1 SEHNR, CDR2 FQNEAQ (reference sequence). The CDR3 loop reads CASSLLQGATYEQYF. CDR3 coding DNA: TGTGCCAGCAGCTTACTCCAGGGGGCTACCTACGAGCAGTACTTC.

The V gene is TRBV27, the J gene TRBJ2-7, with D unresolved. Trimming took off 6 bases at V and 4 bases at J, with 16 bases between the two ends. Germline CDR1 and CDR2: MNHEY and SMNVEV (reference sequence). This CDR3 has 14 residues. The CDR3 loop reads CASSSLGRAYEQYF. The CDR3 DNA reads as TGTGCCAGCAGCTCCTTGGGTCGAGCTTACGAGCAGTACTTC.

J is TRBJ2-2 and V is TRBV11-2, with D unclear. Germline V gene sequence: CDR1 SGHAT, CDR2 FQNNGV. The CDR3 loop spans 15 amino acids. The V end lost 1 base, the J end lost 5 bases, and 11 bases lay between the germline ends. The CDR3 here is CASSLAPARTGELFF. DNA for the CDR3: TGTGCCAGCAGCTTAGCCCCCGCCAGGACCGGGGAGCTGTTTTTT.

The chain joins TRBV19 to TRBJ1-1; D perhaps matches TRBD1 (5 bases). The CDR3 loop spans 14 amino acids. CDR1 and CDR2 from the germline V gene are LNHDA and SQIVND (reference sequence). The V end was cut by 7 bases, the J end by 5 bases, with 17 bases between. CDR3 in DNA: TGTGCCAGTACCCACCGGGGGGTGCAGACTGAAGCTTTCTTT. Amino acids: CASTHRGVQTEAFF.

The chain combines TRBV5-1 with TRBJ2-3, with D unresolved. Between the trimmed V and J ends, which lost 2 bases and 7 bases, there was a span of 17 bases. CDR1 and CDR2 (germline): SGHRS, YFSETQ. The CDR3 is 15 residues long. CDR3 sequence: CASSFSSSNGNTQYF. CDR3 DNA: TGCGCCAGCAGCTTTTCTTCGAGTAACGGAAATACGCAGTATTTT.

The CDR3, as DNA: TGTGCCAGCAGTCCCTCTGAGGGAGTACCAGATACGCAGTATTTT. This encodes CASSPSEGVPDTQYF. The rearrangement links TRBV6-4 to TRBJ2-3, with D possibly matching TRBD2 (5 bases). Trimming took 5 bases from V and 4 from J, leaving 16 bases between them. CDR1 and CDR2 (germline): MRHNA, SNTAGT. The CDR3 extends over 15 amino acids.

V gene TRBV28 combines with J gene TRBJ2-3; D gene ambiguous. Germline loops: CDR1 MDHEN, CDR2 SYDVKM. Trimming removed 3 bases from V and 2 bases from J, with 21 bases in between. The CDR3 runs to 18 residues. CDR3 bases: TGTGCCAGCAGTTTCCTAACGCCACCAGTATACCACACAGATACGCAGTATTTT. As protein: CASSFLTPPVYHTDTQYF.